A single sample is the source of the 31 T cell receptor beta chains below, sequenced in a study of human T cells and chemical hapten exposure. Described time point: patch test 1, 2 weeks after DPC sensitization. Stated treatment: therapeutic diphenylcyclopropenone sensitization with weekly scalp DPC. Using its own MiXCR run on the RACE reads, TCRdb lists one record per CDR3 protein. The sample has roughly 72,000 distinct CDR3 sequences; over 9% are singletons. The sample here was whole blood, taken in connection with sensitization to the hapten diphenylcyclopropenone (DPC). All receptors come from a woman between 45 and 65 years old with alopecia areata. Some clones in this sample may be carry-over from other donors' samples.

This clonotype was seen repeatedly, ten times or more. This chain joins TRBV11-2 and TRBJ2-1; 11 positions agree with TRBD2. V dropped 2 bases and J dropped 8; count of bases not matched to a gene: 11. The CDR3 runs 17 residues. CDR1 and CDR2 from the germline V gene are SGHAT and FQNNGV. In nucleotides, the CDR3 is TGTGCCAGCAGCTTAAAGACTAGCGGGGCCATTTGGGATGAGCAGTTCTTC. Amino acids: CASSLKTSGAIWDEQFF. The full variable domain, with the rest looked up from reference TRBV11-2 and TRBJ2-1, is EAGVAQSPRYKIIEKRQSVAFWCNPISGHATLYWYQQILGQGPKLLIQFQNNGVVDDSQLPKDRFSAERLKGVDSTLKIQPAKLEDSAVYLCASSLKTSGAIWDEQFFGPGTRLTVL.

This rearrangement joins TRBV5-1 to TRBJ2-4; D unclear. Germline CDR1 reads SGHRS; CDR2 reads YFSETQ. This CDR3 is 14 amino acids long. Trimming took 5 bases from V and 1 from J, leaving 10 bases between them. The CDR3 DNA reads as TGCGCCAGCAGACTGATGGGGGCCAAAAACATTCAGTACTTC. Translation gives CASRLMGAKNIQYF.

This clonotype came up many times. The V call is TRBV7-3, the J call TRBJ2-3; D remains unclear. There are 15 residues in the CDR3. Germline V gene data show CDR1 as SGHTA and CDR2 as FQGTGA. The ends were cut back, 3 bases at V and 2 bases at J, with 12 bases in the middle. For the CDR3, the DNA is TGTGCCAGCAGCTTCTCCAGGAGCCACACAGATACGCAGTATTTT. This codes for CASSFSRSHTDTQYF.

This clonotype was observed a handful of times. V gene TRBV7-2 combines with J gene TRBJ1-6; the D gene is possibly TRBD1 (5 bases). V was cut by 5 bases and J by 5 bases, with 16 bases left in between. The germline V gene has CDR1 SGHTA and CDR2 FQGNSA. CDR3 length: 16 amino acids. In DNA form, the CDR3 reads TGTGCCAGCAGCCGGGACCTACCCCCTAATAATTCACCCCTCCACTTT. Its translation: CASSRDLPPNNSPLHF.

This clonotype has at least ten counts. The V gene is TRBV29-1, the J gene TRBJ1-4, with unresolved D. Germline-derived CDR1 and CDR2 are SQVTM and ANQGSEA. This CDR3 comprises 13 residues. Deletions cut 7 bases from V and 4 bases from J, with 13 bases between. For the CDR3, the DNA is TGCAGCGCCGCATCCGGGATTAATGAAAAACTGTTTTTT. This codes for CSAASGINEKLFF.

This clonotype came up many times. The V call is TRBV19, the J call TRBJ1-4; D ambiguous. The CDR3 totals 11 residues. Trimming pared 7 bases from V and 8 bases from J, leaving 8 bases between. The V gene's germline CDR1 is LNHDA and CDR2 SQIVND (reference sequence). CDR3 in DNA: TGTGCCAGTACCGAGAAGGAAAAACTGTTTTTT. Residues: CASTEKEKLFF.

The chain recombines TRBV7-3 with TRBJ1-3; unclear D gene. The CDR3 is 13 amino acids. Germline V CDR1 and CDR2: SGHTA, FQGTGA. V was cut by 3 bases and J by 2 bases, with 5 bases left in between. Written as DNA, the CDR3 is TGTGCCAGCAGCTTGGCACCTGGAAACACCATATATTTT. Translating gives CASSLAPGNTIYF.

This sequence joins TRBV3-1 and TRBJ1-1; 10 nucleotides agree with TRBD1. CDR1 and CDR2 (germline): LGHDT, YNNKEL (reference sequence). Trimming took 6 bases from V and 0 from J; bases not matched to a gene: 4. This CDR3 comprises 15 residues. CDR3 bases: TGTGCCAGCAGTCGACAGGGGGCCTTGAACACTGAAGCTTTCTTT. Amino acids: CASSRQGALNTEAFF.

This clonotype appeared many times. The chain links TRBV5-5 to TRBJ2-1; 7 bases match TRBD1. This CDR3 comprises 15 residues. The trim removed 4 bases at V and 6 bases at J, leaving 10 bases unmatched. Germline V gene sequence: CDR1 SGHKS, CDR2 YYEKEE (reference sequence). CDR3 in amino acids: CASSQWDSPSNEQFF. In nucleotides, the CDR3 is TGTGCCAGCAGCCAATGGGACAGTCCCAGCAATGAGCAGTTCTTC.

This clonotype has a handful of counts. The chain couples TRBV18 to TRBJ2-7; the D gene is possibly TRBD2 (6 bases). Germline V CDR1 and CDR2: KGHSH, LQKENI. CDR3 length equals 14 residues. Deletions cut 3 bases from V and 4 bases from J, with 13 bases between. CDR3 sequence (DNA): TGTGCCAGCTCACCGAGACTAGGTGCGTACGAGCAGTACTTC. The encoded protein is CASSPRLGAYEQYF.

This clonotype was seen ten or more times. V usage is TRBV5-1 and J usage is TRBJ2-7; TRBD1 matches 10 bases. This CDR3 comprises 16 residues. J gave up 2 bases and V 2 bases, and 7 bases lay outside the gene matches. CDR1 SGHRS and CDR2 YFSETQ come from the germline V gene. Written as DNA, the CDR3 is TGCGCCAGCAGCTTATCCGGGACAGGGGTCACCTACGAGCAGTACTTC. Protein product: CASSLSGTGVTYEQYF.

This clonotype has at least ten counts. V is TRBV14 and J is TRBJ1-1, with TRBD1 matching over 8 bases. The germline V gene has CDR1 SGHDN and CDR2 FVKESK. With V trimmed by 1 base and J by 5 bases, 3 bases remained unmatched. CDR3 length: 14 amino acids. The CDR3 nucleotides are TGTGCCAGCAGCCAAGGGACAGGGCTAACTGAAGCTTTCTTT. Protein product: CASSQGTGLTEAFF.

This clonotype was seen only a few times. V usage is TRBV6-1 and J usage is TRBJ1-5; 8 nucleotides align to TRBD1. In germline, CDR1 is MNHNS, CDR2 SASEGT. The V gene end was trimmed by 4 bases and the J gene end by 5 bases; junction bases not matched to a gene: 10. The length of the CDR3 is 16 residues. The DNA of the CDR3 is TGTGCCAGCAGTGGAACCGGGACAGGAATTGATCAGCCCCAGCATTTT. This translates into CASSGTGTGIDQPQHF.

This clonotype appeared many times. The rearrangement joins TRBV5-1 to TRBJ2-6, with 7 bases matching TRBD1. CDR3 length: 16 residues. The germline CDR1 and CDR2 sequences are SGHRS and YFSETQ. Trimming took 4 bases from V and 0 from J; bases not matched to a gene: 4. This chain's CDR3 is CASSPGTVSGANVLTF. The CDR3 DNA is TGCGCCAGCAGCCCCGGGACAGTCTCTGGGGCCAACGTCCTGACTTTC.

As regards this clonotype: Mismatch with germline at one junction end may stem from a read error. The chain couples TRBV28 to TRBJ2-1; the match to TRBD2 covers 9 bases. The CDR3 spans 15 residues. Germline V lookup: CDR1 MDHEN, CDR2 SYDVKM. The CDR3: CASSSSGTSNNEQFF. The CDR3 DNA reads as TGTGCCAGCAGTTCTAGCGGGACCTCCAACAATGAGCAGTTCTTC. Full variable domain (rest looked up from reference TRBV28 and TRBJ2-1): DVKVTQSSRYLVKRTGEKVFLECVQDMDHENMFWYRQDPGLGLRLIYFSYDVKMKEKGDIPEGYSVSREKKERFSLILESASTNQTSMYLCASSSSGTSNNEQFFGPGTRLTVL.

This clonotype was observed many times. The chain combines TRBV10-3 with TRBJ1-2, with 7 bases matching TRBD1. Losses at the gene ends were 5 bases for V and 8 bases for J; bases not matched to a gene: 8. This CDR3 region has 13 residues. The germline CDR1 and CDR2 sequences are ENHRY and SYGVKD. The CDR3 reads CAISFLDRDGYTF. DNA for the CDR3: TGTGCCATCAGTTTTTTAGACAGGGACGGCTACACCTTC.

The chain's CDR3 is CASSLGTTTNEKLFF. In nucleotides, the CDR3 is TGTGCCAGCAGCCTGGGGACAACAACTAATGAAAAACTGTTTTTT. The J gene is TRBJ1-4, the V gene TRBV3-1; D may be TRBD1 (6 bases). The germline V gene encodes CDR1 LGHDT and CDR2 YNNKEL (reference sequence). This CDR3 region has 15 residues. The V end lost 4 bases, the J end lost 0 bases, and 9 bases lay between the germline ends.

The V and J genes are TRBV28 and TRBJ2-1; the D gene is possibly TRBD2 (6 bases). Germline V gene sequence: CDR1 MDHEN, CDR2 SYDVKM. Trimming left V 10 bases short and J 6 bases short, with 16 bases between. The CDR3 loop spans 13 amino acids. CDR3: CATGRDFPNEQFF. The CDR3 coding sequence is TGTGCCACCGGCCGGGACTTCCCCAATGAGCAGTTCTTC.

The chain links TRBV11-3 to TRBJ2-2, with D perhaps TRBD1 (6 bases). V dropped 6 bases and J dropped 4 bases, with 12 bases sitting between them. The CDR3 totals 14 residues. Germline CDR1 reads SGHNT; CDR2 reads YENEEA. As DNA, the CDR3 is TGTGCCAGCAGTAAACAGGGCCCCACCGGGGAGCTGTTTTTT. Protein product: CASSKQGPTGELFF.

This clonotype appeared a few times. CDR3 protein: CAWSTGPRVEYNEQFF. CDR3 in DNA: TGTGCCTGGAGTACAGGGCCGCGCGTCGAATACAATGAGCAGTTCTTC. This rearrangement joins TRBV30 to TRBJ2-1; the D gene is possibly TRBD1 (6 bases). The germline V gene has CDR1 GTSNPN and CDR2 SVGIG (reference sequence). Trimming removed 2 bases at V and 4 bases at J, with 18 bases between. The CDR3 covers 16 residues.

The V gene is TRBV29-1, the J gene TRBJ1-1; no definite D call. CDR3 length: 13 amino acids. Germline assignment: CDR1 SQVTM and CDR2 ANQGSEA. Trimming left V 4 bases short and J 4 bases short, with 13 bases between. This CDR3 reads CSVAWARATEAFF. CDR3 nucleotides: TGCAGCGTTGCTTGGGCAAGGGCCACTGAAGCTTTCTTT.

This clonotype was counted many times. The J gene is TRBJ2-7, the V gene TRBV7-2; D ambiguous. The CDR3 contains 13 residues. CDR1 and CDR2 from the germline V gene are SGHTA and FQGNSA. Trimming took off 5 bases at V and 0 bases at J, with 8 bases between the two ends. The CDR3 here is CASSNRNSYEQYF. CDR3 DNA: TGTGCCAGCAGCAACAGAAACTCCTACGAGCAGTACTTC.

This chain joins TRBV6-1 and TRBJ2-3; D unresolved. Germline CDR1 and CDR2: MNHNS and SASEGT. The CDR3 consists of 14 residues. The V end lost 4 bases, the J end lost 0 bases, and 8 bases lay between the germline ends. The CDR3 bases are TGTGCCAGCAGTGGGCGGCCTAGCACAGATACGCAGTATTTT. Residues: CASSGRPSTDTQYF.

The V gene is TRBV5-1, the J gene TRBJ2-5; D gene uncertain. CDR1 and CDR2 from the germline V gene are SGHRS and YFSETQ. V lost 0 bases to trimming and J lost 5 bases, with 5 bases between them. The CDR3 sequence is 12 residues long. This CDR3 is CASSLDTETQYF. The CDR3 coding sequence is TGCGCCAGCAGCTTGGACACGGAGACCCAGTACTTC.

Details on this clonotype: One end of the junction fails to match germline, which may point to a read error. J is TRBJ2-1 and V is TRBV7-7; 8 nucleotides align to TRBD2. Per the germline V gene, CDR1 is SSHAT and CDR2 is FNYEAQ (reference sequence). The CDR3 loop spans 15 amino acids. DNA of the CDR3: TGTGCTAGCAGCTTAGTCGGTAGCGGGATGGATGAGCAGTTCTTC. Translated: CASSLVGSGMDEQFF.

The chain joins TRBV28 to TRBJ2-7, with TRBD1 as a possible D gene (7 bases). CDR3 size: 14 residues. CDR1 is MDHEN, CDR2 SYDVKM, per germline. The V end lost 3 bases, the J end lost 4 bases, and 13 bases lay between the germline ends. The CDR3 loop reads CASSFGGGEYEQYF. The CDR3 DNA is TGTGCCAGCAGTTTTGGAGGGGGCGAATACGAGCAGTACTTC.

The rearrangement uses TRBV24-1 and TRBJ2-3; D is unclear. The CDR3 has 15 residues. V was cut by 0 bases and J by 0 bases, with 6 bases left in between. CDR1 KGHDR and CDR2 SFDVKD come from the germline V gene. The CDR3 DNA follows: TGTGCCACCAGTGATTTGGCGGTGAGCACAGATACGCAGTATTTT. Amino acids: CATSDLAVSTDTQYF.

There are a few counts of this clonotype. The chain employs TRBV30 and TRBJ1-4; tentatively, D is TRBD1 (6 bases). The CDR3 sequence is 14 residues long. V was cut by 0 bases and J by 7 bases, with 12 bases left in between. Germline V gives CDR1 GTSNPN, CDR2 SVGIG (reference sequence). The CDR3 region is CAWSVGTPPEKLFF. The CDR3 nucleotides are TGTGCCTGGAGTGTCGGGACACCGCCTGAAAAACTGTTTTTT.

The genes are TRBV29-1 and TRBJ1-3; D not certain. The germline V gene has CDR1 SQVTM and CDR2 ANQGSEA. The CDR3 has 15 amino acids. V was cut by 3 bases and J by 0 bases, with 12 bases left in between. This CDR3 reads CSVDVGSSSGNTIYF. CDR3 DNA sequence: TGCAGCGTTGATGTCGGCTCGAGCTCTGGAAACACCATATATTTT.

This clonotype came up a few times. This chain connects TRBV12-3 or TRBV12-4 to TRBJ2-7, with D possibly matching TRBD2 (6 bases). This CDR3 is built from 14 residues. V dropped 5 bases and J dropped 7 bases, with 18 bases sitting between them. The CDR3 spells CASSLGGNAGEQYF. CDR3 sequence (DNA): TGTGCCAGCAGTCTTGGCGGAAATGCGGGGGAGCAGTACTTC.

This clonotype turned up a few times. This sequence joins TRBV18 and TRBJ1-6, with D tentatively TRBD1 (6 bases). Germline assignment: CDR1 KGHSH and CDR2 LQKENI. The CDR3 totals 16 residues. V was clipped by 4 bases and J by 0 bases, with 10 bases between them. The chain's CDR3 is CASSLTDSSYNSPLHF. In nucleotides, the CDR3 is TGTGCCAGCTCACTAACGGACAGCTCCTATAATTCACCCCTCCACTTT.